This is a list of T cell receptor beta chains from one sample in a study of CD8 T cells in ankylosing spondylitis. A single record per CDR3 protein comes from TCRdb applying MiXCR to the 5' RACE reads. There are around 140,000 distinct CDR3 sequences in the sample; roughly an eighth occur only once, and around 4.1% lies in the top ten. The specimen was blood, either unsorted or a sorted T cell fraction (not recorded which). These receptors were obtained from a female donor with ankylosing spondylitis or in good health (not recorded which). Both conserved end residues are part of each CDR3. Fields, in order: V gene, J gene, D gene, clone size, CDR3 protein, CDR3 DNA. The D gene is left open where the match is weak. Clone sizes are given selectively: once, few, many, or a class where the clone is expanded.

v_gene: TRBV19
j_gene: TRBJ2-1
d_gene: TRBD1
abundance: many
CDR3aa: CASSIPGQGLGNEQFF
CDR3nt: TGTGCCAGTAGTATACCGGGACAGGGTTTGGGGAATGAGCAGTTCTTC

v_gene: TRBV20-1
j_gene: TRBJ2-3
d_gene: NA
abundance: many
CDR3aa: CSARDGAGGRTDTQYF
CDR3nt: TGCAGTGCTAGAGATGGCGCCGGGGGACGCACAGATACGCAGTATTTT

v_gene: TRBV6-2/TRBV6-3
j_gene: TRBJ1-5
d_gene: TRBD1
abundance: few
CDR3aa: CASSRDSLNQPQHF
CDR3nt: TGTGCCAGCAGCCGGGACAGTCTCAATCAGCCCCAGCATTTT

v_gene: TRBV5-1
j_gene: TRBJ1-1
d_gene: NA
abundance: many
CDR3aa: CASCTGLSRTEAFF
CDR3nt: TGCGCCAGCTGTACTGGACTGAGTAGGACTGAAGCTTTCTTT

v_gene: TRBV7-9
j_gene: TRBJ1-1
d_gene: NA
abundance: few
CDR3aa: CASSLFGQLNEAFF
CDR3nt: TGTGCCAGCAGCTTATTCGGACAGCTGAATGAAGCTTTCTTT

v_gene: TRBV7-9
j_gene: TRBJ2-1
d_gene: TRBD2
abundance: many
CDR3aa: CASSRGGGPEQFF
CDR3nt: TGTGCCAGCAGCCGGGGGGGGGGACCTGAGCAGTTCTTC

v_gene: TRBV6-5
j_gene: TRBJ2-5
d_gene: TRBD2
abundance: many
CDR3aa: CASSYQTSGIVGETQYF
CDR3nt: TGTGCCAGCAGTTACCAGACTAGCGGGATCGTGGGGGAGACCCAGTACTTC

v_gene: TRBV3-1
j_gene: TRBJ1-2
d_gene: NA
abundance: NA
CDR3aa: CASSHTRVMDYGYTF
CDR3nt: TGTGCCAGCAGCCACACGCGGGTGATGGACTATGGCTACACCTTC

v_gene: TRBV20-1
j_gene: TRBJ1-3
d_gene: TRBD1
abundance: many
CDR3aa: CSARDLGGGNTIYF
CDR3nt: TGCAGTGCTAGAGACTTAGGAGGGGGCAATACCATATATTTT

v_gene: TRBV11-2
j_gene: TRBJ1-4
d_gene: TRBD1
abundance: many
CDR3aa: CASSLGLGTAEKLFF
CDR3nt: TGTGCCAGCAGCTTAGGTCTTGGGACAGCTGAAAAACTGTTTTTT

v_gene: TRBV29-1
j_gene: TRBJ1-4
d_gene: NA
abundance: many
CDR3aa: CSVAVGEKLFF
CDR3nt: TGCAGCGTCGCCGTAGGAGAAAAACTGTTTTTT

v_gene: TRBV24-1
j_gene: TRBJ2-3
d_gene: NA
abundance: many
CDR3aa: CATSEPKAADTQYF
CDR3nt: TGTGCCACCAGTGAACCGAAAGCAGCAGATACGCAGTATTTT

v_gene: TRBV12-3/TRBV12-4
j_gene: TRBJ1-4
d_gene: NA
abundance: many
CDR3aa: CASSFGGLSEKLFF
CDR3nt: TGTGCCAGCAGTTTCGGGGGGCTGAGTGAAAAACTGTTTTTT

v_gene: TRBV20-1
j_gene: TRBJ1-4
d_gene: NA
abundance: NA
CDR3aa: CSARDWWSKGDTNEKLFF
CDR3nt: TGCAGTGCTAGAGATTGGTGGAGTAAGGGGGACACTAATGAAAAACTGTTTTTT

v_gene: TRBV3-1
j_gene: TRBJ2-2
d_gene: NA
abundance: many
CDR3aa: CASSPPFAPGELFF
CDR3nt: TGTGCCAGCAGCCCGCCTTTTGCACCCGGGGAGCTGTTTTTT

v_gene: TRBV10-1
j_gene: TRBJ1-4
d_gene: TRBD1
abundance: NA
CDR3aa: CASSESQGGNEKLFF
CDR3nt: TGCGCCAGCAGTGAGTCGCAGGGGGGGAATGAAAAACTGTTTTTT

v_gene: TRBV27
j_gene: TRBJ2-1
d_gene: TRBD2
abundance: many
CDR3aa: CASIAIGTSGYNEQFF
CDR3nt: TGTGCCAGCATTGCGATCGGGACTAGCGGTTACAATGAGCAGTTCTTC

v_gene: TRBV3-1
j_gene: TRBJ2-2
d_gene: TRBD2
abundance: many
CDR3aa: CASSHTSGSYTGELFF
CDR3nt: TGTGCCAGCAGCCATACTAGCGGGAGTTACACCGGGGAGCTGTTTTTT

v_gene: TRBV6-1
j_gene: TRBJ1-1
d_gene: NA
abundance: many
CDR3aa: CASRELGNTEAFF
CDR3nt: TGTGCCAGCAGGGAACTCGGAAACACTGAAGCTTTCTTT

v_gene: TRBV29-1
j_gene: TRBJ1-2
d_gene: NA
abundance: many
CDR3aa: CSVDGTDYGYTF
CDR3nt: TGCAGCGTTGACGGGACGGACTATGGCTACACCTTC

v_gene: TRBV12-3/TRBV12-4
j_gene: TRBJ2-1
d_gene: TRBD2
abundance: many
CDR3aa: CASSPGGGYNEQFF
CDR3nt: TGTGCCAGCAGTCCCGGGGGGGGTTACAATGAGCAGTTCTTC

v_gene: TRBV20-1
j_gene: TRBJ2-1
d_gene: NA
abundance: few
CDR3aa: CSARQNEQFF
CDR3nt: TGCAGTGCTAGACAAAATGAGCAGTTCTTC

v_gene: TRBV4-2
j_gene: TRBJ1-5
d_gene: NA
abundance: many
CDR3aa: CASSPGGDNQPQHF
CDR3nt: TGTGCCAGCAGCCCCGGGGGGGACAATCAGCCCCAGCATTTT

v_gene: TRBV12-3/TRBV12-4
j_gene: TRBJ1-2
d_gene: TRBD1
abundance: many
CDR3aa: CASRIGTGVYGYTF
CDR3nt: TGTGCCAGCAGGATCGGGACAGGGGTTTATGGCTACACCTTC

v_gene: TRBV28
j_gene: TRBJ1-1
d_gene: TRBD1
abundance: few
CDR3aa: CASSPGGAFYTEAFF
CDR3nt: TGTGCCAGCAGTCCAGGGGGCGCTTTCTACACTGAAGCTTTCTTT

v_gene: TRBV3-1
j_gene: TRBJ2-7
d_gene: NA
abundance: many
CDR3aa: CASSPENGAYEQYF
CDR3nt: TGTGCCAGCAGCCCGGAGAACGGGGCCTACGAGCAGTACTTC

v_gene: TRBV5-1
j_gene: TRBJ1-2
d_gene: NA
abundance: NA
CDR3aa: CASSFGTSNYGYTF
CDR3nt: TGCGCCAGCAGCTTTGGCACCTCTAACTATGGCTACACCTTC

v_gene: TRBV20-1
j_gene: TRBJ1-2
d_gene: NA
abundance: many
CDR3aa: CSANPGPSF
CDR3nt: TGCAGTGCTAACCCGGGCCCTAGCTTC

v_gene: TRBV19
j_gene: TRBJ1-4
d_gene: NA
abundance: NA
CDR3aa: CASSVGGELFF
CDR3nt: TGTGCCAGTAGTGTGGGGGGGGAACTGTTTTTT

v_gene: TRBV2
j_gene: TRBJ1-5
d_gene: NA
abundance: many
CDR3aa: CASRTLNQPQHF
CDR3nt: TGTGCCAGCAGGACACTGAATCAGCCCCAGCATTTT

v_gene: TRBV7-2
j_gene: TRBJ2-1
d_gene: NA
abundance: few
CDR3aa: CASTERSSYNEQFF
CDR3nt: TGTGCCAGCACCGAGCGTAGCTCCTACAATGAGCAGTTCTTC

v_gene: TRBV11-2
j_gene: TRBJ2-1
d_gene: TRBD2
abundance: many
CDR3aa: CASSKGLATHNEQFF
CDR3nt: TGTGCCAGCAGTAAAGGACTAGCGACCCACAATGAGCAGTTCTTC

v_gene: TRBV29-1
j_gene: TRBJ2-2
d_gene: NA
abundance: NA
CDR3aa: CSVAQGAGELFF
CDR3nt: TGCAGCGTTGCACAGGGTGCCGGGGAGCTGTTTTTT

v_gene: TRBV12-3/TRBV12-4
j_gene: TRBJ2-3
d_gene: NA
abundance: many
CDR3aa: CASSGGVTWDTQYF
CDR3nt: TGTGCCAGCAGTGGAGGGGTGACGTGGGATACGCAGTATTTT

v_gene: TRBV20-1
j_gene: TRBJ1-1
d_gene: TRBD1
abundance: many
CDR3aa: CSVRGQGGTEAFF
CDR3nt: TGCAGTGTCCGAGGACAGGGGGGGACTGAAGCTTTCTTT

v_gene: TRBV28
j_gene: TRBJ2-2
d_gene: TRBD1
abundance: NA
CDR3aa: CASNSRDRGDTGELFF
CDR3nt: TGTGCCAGCAACTCCCGGGACAGGGGTGACACCGGGGAGCTGTTTTTT

v_gene: TRBV5-5
j_gene: TRBJ2-2
d_gene: NA
abundance: many
CDR3aa: CASSADMSGVGELFF
CDR3nt: TGTGCCAGCAGCGCTGATATGTCGGGAGTCGGGGAGCTGTTTTTT

v_gene: TRBV29-1
j_gene: TRBJ2-3
d_gene: NA
abundance: many
CDR3aa: CSVEKVTGGGDTQYF
CDR3nt: TGCAGCGTTGAAAAGGTGACAGGCGGGGGAGATACGCAGTATTTT

v_gene: TRBV2
j_gene: TRBJ2-3
d_gene: TRBD2
abundance: many
CDR3aa: CASSGLAPDLDTQYF
CDR3nt: TGTGCCAGCAGCGGACTAGCGCCGGATTTGGATACGCAGTATTTT

v_gene: TRBV10-2
j_gene: TRBJ2-3
d_gene: TRBD2
abundance: many
CDR3aa: CASNPGLASTDTQYF
CDR3nt: TGCGCCAGCAACCCGGGACTAGCTTCCACAGATACGCAGTATTTT

v_gene: TRBV18
j_gene: TRBJ2-5
d_gene: TRBD1
abundance: many
CDR3aa: CASSPPGQGATQYF
CDR3nt: TGTGCCAGCTCACCACCGGGACAGGGTGCGACCCAGTACTTC

v_gene: TRBV7-9
j_gene: TRBJ2-1
d_gene: TRBD2
abundance: many
CDR3aa: CASRSLAEAGNEQFF
CDR3nt: TGTGCCAGCAGATCTCTAGCGGAGGCCGGCAATGAGCAGTTCTTC

v_gene: TRBV5-1
j_gene: TRBJ2-3
d_gene: NA
abundance: many
CDR3aa: CASSPGQTDTQYF
CDR3nt: TGCGCCAGCAGCCCGGGACAAACAGATACGCAGTATTTT

v_gene: TRBV20-1
j_gene: TRBJ2-5
d_gene: NA
abundance: few
CDR3aa: CSARRRGEETQYF
CDR3nt: TGCAGTGCTAGAAGGCGGGGCGAGGAGACCCAGTACTTC

v_gene: TRBV3-1
j_gene: TRBJ2-3
d_gene: TRBD2
abundance: many
CDR3aa: CASKYSGSSTDTQYF
CDR3nt: TGTGCCAGCAAGTATAGCGGGAGTAGCACAGATACGCAGTATTTT

v_gene: TRBV20-1
j_gene: TRBJ2-3
d_gene: TRBD1
abundance: many
CDR3aa: CSARGPGLTQYF
CDR3nt: TGCAGTGCGAGGGGGCCAGGGCTCACGCAGTATTTT

v_gene: TRBV7-9
j_gene: TRBJ2-3
d_gene: TRBD2
abundance: many
CDR3aa: CASSPTSGRQADTQYF
CDR3nt: TGTGCCAGCAGCCCTACGAGCGGGAGGCAGGCAGATACGCAGTATTTT